The rows below give T cell receptor beta chains drawn from one sample of a study of OX40 agonist ivuxolimab in advanced cancers. Profiling relied on immunoSEQ multiplex PCR, and the TCRdb table lists in-frame clones only, not all of them. The sample includes 35,000 or so clones, around nine tenths of them seen just once. Sequencing used CD4+ or CD8+ T cells sorted from blood, obtained in a trial of the OX40 agonist ivuxolimab. Receptor source: an adult with an advanced solid tumor such as melanoma, head and neck, liver or kidney cancer. CDR3s include the opening cysteine and the closing phenylalanine or tryptophan. A D gene is named only where the DNA matches it firmly. Size is stated for part of the rows, as once, few or many counts, or as a class when the clone is expanded.

J gene	D gene	V gene	clone size	CDR3 protein	CDR3 DNA
TRBJ2-4	NA	TRBV9	NA	CASSPGLAKNIQYF	TGTGCCAGCAGCCCCGGTCTAGCCAAAAACATTCAGTACTTC
TRBJ2-3	NA	TRBV18	once	CASRPGGSTDTQYF	TGTGCCAGCCGCCCCGGAGGGTCCACAGATACGCAGTATTTT
TRBJ1-6	NA	TRBV10-3	NA	CAISPRGLDTGDSPLHF	TGTGCCATCAGTCCGCGGGGATTGGACACCGGGGATTCACCCCTCCACTTT
TRBJ1-2	NA	TRBV12-5	NA	CASGSDSYGYTF	TGTGCTAGTGGATCGGACAGTTATGGCTACACCTTC
TRBJ2-4	NA	TRBV30	once	CAWGLGNIQYF	TGTGCCTGGGGGCTTGGGAACATTCAGTACTTC
TRBJ2-3	TRBD2	TRBV9	NA	CASSRGSGETDTQYF	TGTGCCAGCAGCAGGGGCAGCGGGGAGACAGATACGCAGTATTTT
TRBJ1-5	NA	TRBV5-5	NA	CASSFMPTVGRNQPQHF	TGTGCCAGCAGCTTTATGCCGACAGTTGGGCGAAATCAGCCCCAGCATTTT
TRBJ2-7	TRBD2	TRBV27	NA	CASSPLGASGRYEQYF	TGTGCCAGCAGTCCTCTCGGGGCGAGCGGGAGGTACGAGCAGTACTTC
TRBJ2-7	NA	TRBV18	NA	CASSLGPAYEQYF	TGTGCCAGCTCACTGGGGCCTGCCTACGAGCAGTACTTC
TRBJ1-5	NA	TRBV7-2	once	CASSFSGDHQPQHF	TGTGCCAGCAGCTTTTCAGGGGACCATCAGCCCCAGCATTTT
TRBJ2-7	TRBD1	TRBV5-4	NA	CASSLDRGSYEQYF	TGTGCCAGCAGCTTGGACAGGGGGAGTTACGAGCAGTACTTC
TRBJ2-7	TRBD2	TRBV5-1	NA	CASSLGGSGSYEQYF	TGCGCCAGCAGCTTGGGCGGGAGTGGGTCCTACGAGCAGTACTTC
TRBJ2-1	NA	TRBV6-6	NA	CASSYVGNEQFF	TGTGCCAGCAGTTACGTTGGCAATGAGCAGTTCTTC
TRBJ1-2	TRBD1	TRBV9	NA	CASSVGGWDSTYGYTF	TGTGCCAGCAGCGTAGGGGGGTGGGACAGTACCTATGGCTACACCTTC
TRBJ1-1	NA	TRBV7-3	NA	CASSSAGSGGEAFF	TGTGCCAGCAGCTCTGCCGGGTCCGGTGGTGAAGCTTTCTTT
TRBJ2-7	NA	TRBV21-1	NA	CASRSERLEYF	TGTGCCAGCAGGTCTGAGAGACTAGAGTACTTC
TRBJ2-7	NA	TRBV11-1	NA	CASSLVPYEQYF	TGTGCCAGCAGCTTAGTACCCTACGAGCAGTACTTC
TRBJ2-1	NA	TRBV7-9	NA	CASSLGSGSGSYNEQFF	TGTGCCAGCAGCTTAGGTTCGGGAAGTGGTTCCTACAATGAGCAGTTCTTC